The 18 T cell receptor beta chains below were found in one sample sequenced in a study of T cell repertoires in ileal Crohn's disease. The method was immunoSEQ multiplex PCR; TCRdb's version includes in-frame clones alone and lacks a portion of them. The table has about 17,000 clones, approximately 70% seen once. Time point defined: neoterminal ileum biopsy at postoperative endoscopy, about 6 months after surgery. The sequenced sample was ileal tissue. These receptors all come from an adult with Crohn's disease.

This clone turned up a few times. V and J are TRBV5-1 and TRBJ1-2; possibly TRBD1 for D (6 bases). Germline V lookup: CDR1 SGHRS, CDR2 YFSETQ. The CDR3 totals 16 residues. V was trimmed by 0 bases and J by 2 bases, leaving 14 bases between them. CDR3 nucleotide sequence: TGCGCCAGCAGCTTGGTCAGGGGATCGGAAAACTATGGCTACACCTTC. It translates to CASSLVRGSENYGYTF.

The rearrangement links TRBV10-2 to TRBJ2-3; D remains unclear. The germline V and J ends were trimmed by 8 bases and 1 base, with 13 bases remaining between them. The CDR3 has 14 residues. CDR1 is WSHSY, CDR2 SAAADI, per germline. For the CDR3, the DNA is TGCGCCAGCGGAGTTTCGCGGCGCACAGATACGCAGTATTTT. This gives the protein CASGVSRRTDTQYF.

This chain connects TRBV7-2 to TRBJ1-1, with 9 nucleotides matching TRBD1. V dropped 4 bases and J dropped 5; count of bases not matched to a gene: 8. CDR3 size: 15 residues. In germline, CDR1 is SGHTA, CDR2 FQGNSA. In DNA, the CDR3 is TGTGCCAGCAGCTCCTCCGGGACAGGGTTAACTGAAGCTTTCTTT. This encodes CASSSSGTGLTEAFF.

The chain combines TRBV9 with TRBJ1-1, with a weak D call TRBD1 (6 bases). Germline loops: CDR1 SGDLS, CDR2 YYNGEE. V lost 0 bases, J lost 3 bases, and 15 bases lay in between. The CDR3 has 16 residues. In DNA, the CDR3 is TGTGCCAGCAGCGTAGGGCCAGGGGCTGGGGACACTGAAGCTTTCTTT. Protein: CASSVGPGAGDTEAFF.

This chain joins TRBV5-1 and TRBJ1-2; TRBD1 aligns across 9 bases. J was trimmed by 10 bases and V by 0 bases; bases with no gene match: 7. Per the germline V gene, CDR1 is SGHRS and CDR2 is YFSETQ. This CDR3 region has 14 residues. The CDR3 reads CASSLDTGGVDYTF. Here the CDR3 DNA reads TGCGCCAGCAGCTTGGATACAGGGGGCGTAGACTACACCTTC. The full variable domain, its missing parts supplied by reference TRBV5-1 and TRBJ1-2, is KAGVTQTPRYLIKTRGQQVTLSCSPISGHRSVSWYQQTPGQGLQFLFEYFSETQRNKGNFPGRFSGRQFSNSRSEMNVSTLELGDSALYLCASSLDTGGVDYTFGSGTRLTVV.

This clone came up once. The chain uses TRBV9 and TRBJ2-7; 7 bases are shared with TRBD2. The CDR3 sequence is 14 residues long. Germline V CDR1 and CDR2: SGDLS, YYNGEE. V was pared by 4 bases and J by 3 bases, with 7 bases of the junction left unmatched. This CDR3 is CASSTTGGNYEQYF. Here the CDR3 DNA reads TGTGCCAGCAGCACAACGGGGGGAAACTACGAGCAGTACTTC.

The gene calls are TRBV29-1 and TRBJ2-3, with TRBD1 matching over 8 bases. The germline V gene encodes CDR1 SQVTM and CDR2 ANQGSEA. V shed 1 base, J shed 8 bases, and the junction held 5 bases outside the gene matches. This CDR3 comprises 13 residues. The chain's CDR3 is CSVEGRGQGTQYF. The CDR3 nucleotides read TGCAGCGTTGAAGGCAGGGGGCAAGGTACGCAGTATTTT.

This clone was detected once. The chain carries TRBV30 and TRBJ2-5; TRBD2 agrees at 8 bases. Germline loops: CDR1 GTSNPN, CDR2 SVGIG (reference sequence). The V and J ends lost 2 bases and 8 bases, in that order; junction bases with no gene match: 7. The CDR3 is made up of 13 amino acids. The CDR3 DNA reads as TGTGCCTGGAGTCCGGGGGGGGTCCGAACCCAGTACTTC. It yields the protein CAWSPGGVRTQYF.

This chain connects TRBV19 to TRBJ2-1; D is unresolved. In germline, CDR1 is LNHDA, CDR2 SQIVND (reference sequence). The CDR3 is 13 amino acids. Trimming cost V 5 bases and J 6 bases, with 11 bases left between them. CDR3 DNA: TGTGCCAGTAGTTTCGGTTTGAGCAATGAGCAGTTCTTC. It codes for CASSFGLSNEQFF.

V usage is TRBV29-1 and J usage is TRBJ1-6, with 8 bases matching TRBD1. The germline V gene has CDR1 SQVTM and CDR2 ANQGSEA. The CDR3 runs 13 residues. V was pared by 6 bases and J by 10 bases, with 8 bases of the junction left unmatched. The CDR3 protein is CSVQQGASSPLHF. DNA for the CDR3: TGCAGCGTCCAGCAGGGGGCTTCCTCACCCCTCCACTTT.

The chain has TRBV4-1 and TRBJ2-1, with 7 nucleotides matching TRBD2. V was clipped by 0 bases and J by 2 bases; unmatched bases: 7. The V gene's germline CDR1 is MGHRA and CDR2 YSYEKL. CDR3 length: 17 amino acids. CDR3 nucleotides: TGCGCCAGCAGCCAAGAACCTAGCGGTCCGACCTACAATGAGCAGTTCTTC. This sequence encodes CASSQEPSGPTYNEQFF.

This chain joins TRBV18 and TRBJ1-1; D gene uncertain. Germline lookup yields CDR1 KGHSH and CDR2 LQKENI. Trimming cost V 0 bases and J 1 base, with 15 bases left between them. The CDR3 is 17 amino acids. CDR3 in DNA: TGTGCCAGCTCACCACCGCTATCCGGCAGACAGAACACTGAAGCTTTCTTT. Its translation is CASSPPLSGRQNTEAFF.

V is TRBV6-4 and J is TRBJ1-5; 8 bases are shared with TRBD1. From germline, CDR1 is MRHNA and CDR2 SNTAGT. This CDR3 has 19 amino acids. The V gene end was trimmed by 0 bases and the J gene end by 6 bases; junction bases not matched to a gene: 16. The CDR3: CASSDSLFPTGELGQPQHF. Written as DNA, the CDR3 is TGTGCCAGCAGTGACTCGTTATTCCCGACAGGGGAATTAGGTCAGCCCCAGCATTTT.

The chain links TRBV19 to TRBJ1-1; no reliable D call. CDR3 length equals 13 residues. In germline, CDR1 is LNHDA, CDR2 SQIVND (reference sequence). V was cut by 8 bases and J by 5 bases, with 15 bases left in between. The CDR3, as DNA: TGTGCCAGTGGAGCGGGGAGGCAAACTGAAGCTTTCTTT. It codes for CASGAGRQTEAFF.

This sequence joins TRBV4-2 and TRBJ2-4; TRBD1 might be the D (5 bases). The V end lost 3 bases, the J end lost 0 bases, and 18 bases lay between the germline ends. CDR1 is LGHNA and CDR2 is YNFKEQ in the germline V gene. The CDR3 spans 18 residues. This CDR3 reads CASSQAALGQLAKNIQYF. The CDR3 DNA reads TGTGCCAGCAGCCAGGCCGCCCTGGGGCAACTAGCCAAAAACATTCAGTACTTC.

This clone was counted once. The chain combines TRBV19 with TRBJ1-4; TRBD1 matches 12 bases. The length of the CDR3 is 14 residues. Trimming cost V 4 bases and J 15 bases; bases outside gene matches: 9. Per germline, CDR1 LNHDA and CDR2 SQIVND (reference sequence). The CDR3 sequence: CASSTTGTGGFLFF. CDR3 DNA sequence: TGTGCCAGTAGTACCACCGGGACAGGGGGCTTTTTGTTTTTT. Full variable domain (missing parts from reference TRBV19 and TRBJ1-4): DGGITQSPKYLFRKEGQNVTLSCEQNLNHDAMYWYRQDPGQGLRLIYYSQIVNDFQKGDIAEGYSVSREKKESFPLTVTSAQKNPTAFYLCASSTTGTGGFLFFGSGTQLSVL.

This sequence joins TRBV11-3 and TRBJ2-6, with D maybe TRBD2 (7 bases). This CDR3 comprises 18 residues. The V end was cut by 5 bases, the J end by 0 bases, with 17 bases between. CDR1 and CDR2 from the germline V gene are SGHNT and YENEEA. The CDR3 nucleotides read TGTGCCAGCAGCACGACAGGCGGGGGCCCCTCTGGGGCCAACGTCCTGACTTTC. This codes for CASSTTGGGPSGANVLTF.

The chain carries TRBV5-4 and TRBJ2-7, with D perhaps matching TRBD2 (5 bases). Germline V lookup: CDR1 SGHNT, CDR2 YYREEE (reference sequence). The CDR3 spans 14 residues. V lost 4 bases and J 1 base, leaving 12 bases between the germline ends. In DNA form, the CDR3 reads TGTGCCAGCAGCCCGGACTCTTTGTCCTACGAGCAGTACTTC. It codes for CASSPDSLSYEQYF.